This TCR beta chain was identified in a study of beta chain features in type 1 diabetes. This clone was counted a few times. Its antigen is still unknown. The authors reverse transcribed all of the isolated RNA, so sequencing captured expressed TCRB transcripts. Assay used: immunoSEQ multiplex PCR; TCRdb lists only in-frame clones, some missing. Here the sample spans about 650,000 clones, under 15% being singletons. General observations from the study: Shorter TCRB CDR3s, moderately but significantly so, marked every one of the four CD4+ subsets in Type 1 diabetes patients.

The CDR3 consists of 16 residues. In germline, CDR1 is LGHNA, CDR2 YSLEER. Trimming shortened V by 4 bases and J by 0 bases, and 15 bases separated the two germline ends. Material: naive CD4+ T cells from blood. The J gene is TRBJ2-5, the V gene TRBV4-3; D might be TRBD1 (6 bases). The source is a man aged 25 to 40 with type 1 diabetes. The CDR3: CASSRDGTQNQETQYF. The CDR3 coding sequence is TGCGCCAGCAGCCGGGACGGGACACAGAACCAAGAGACCCAGTACTTC.